The 30 T cell receptor beta chains listed next were all sequenced from one sample in a study of blood T cell repertoires in COVID-19 (dated by TCRdb to 2018 to 2021). Library generation was performed with the immunoSEQ multiplex PCR assay. TCRdb mirrors the immuneACCESS table, restricted to in-frame sequences. Some clones are absent from its copies; in checked studies, under half trace to an unresolved V gene, and the reason for the others is unknown. Recorded for this sample are tens of thousands of clones; around 84% of them occurred a single time. 2.5% to 3% of the sample is taken by the ten largest. The material sequenced was peripheral blood. The origin of the receptors is a woman of 80 years or more with COVID-19, enrolled during active disease.

The V call is TRBV19, the J call TRBJ1-1, with D tentatively TRBD1 (5 bases). Germline V lookup: CDR1 LNHDA, CDR2 SQIVND (reference sequence). The CDR3 contains 14 residues. V was clipped by 4 bases and J by 0 bases, with 9 bases between them. Here the CDR3 DNA reads TGTGCCAGTAGTACAGGGTTTATGAACACTGAAGCTTTCTTT. Its translation is CASSTGFMNTEAFF.

This clone has a single count. The chain is built from TRBV5-1 and TRBJ2-1, with 7 bases lining up with TRBD2. The V gene's germline CDR1 is SGHRS and CDR2 YFSETQ. Germline trimming cut 0 bases from V and 4 bases from J; bases unmatched to any gene: 7. CDR3 length: 16 residues. The CDR3 DNA reads as TGCGCCAGCAGCTTGGTTCTAGCGGTAACTTACAATGAGCAGTTCTTC. It yields the protein CASSLVLAVTYNEQFF.

This chain links TRBV7-2 with TRBJ2-1; a weak D match, TRBD2 (5 bases). Per the germline V gene, CDR1 is SGHTA and CDR2 is FQGNSA. With 5 bases removed from V and 0 bases from J, the gap between germline ends came to 14 bases. This CDR3 has 16 residues. This chain's CDR3 is CASSQRTPRSYNEQFF. The CDR3, as DNA: TGTGCCAGCAGCCAAAGGACTCCCCGCTCCTACAATGAGCAGTTCTTC.

The chain combines TRBV30 with TRBJ1-1; TRBD1 matches 7 bases. Germline V gene data show CDR1 as GTSNPN and CDR2 as SVGIG (reference sequence). The CDR3 has 17 amino acids. V shed 3 bases, J shed 0 bases, and the junction held 13 bases outside the gene matches. The CDR3 protein is CAWSPRQGVNMNTEAFF. Here the CDR3 DNA reads TGTGCCTGGAGCCCACGGCAGGGGGTAAATATGAACACTGAAGCTTTCTTT.

This chain links TRBV11-2 with TRBJ1-1; D possibly corresponds to TRBD1 (6 bases). Trimming pared 11 bases from V and 8 bases from J, leaving 21 bases between. CDR3 length equals 13 residues. CDR1 and CDR2 from the germline V gene are SGHAT and FQNNGV. The CDR3 DNA is TGTGCCTCAGGGGAGGGGGTGGCCCGAGAAGCTTTCTTT. It specifies CASGEGVAREAFF.

J is TRBJ1-2 and V is TRBV5-1; D remains ambiguous. Germline V lookup: CDR1 SGHRS, CDR2 YFSETQ. The CDR3 runs 13 residues. Trimming stripped 4 bases from V and 4 bases from J, with 11 bases between. In DNA form, the CDR3 reads TGCGCCAGCAGCGATCAGGTGCTCTATGGCTACACCTTC. This gives the protein CASSDQVLYGYTF.

The genes are TRBV6-5 and TRBJ2-1, with a tentative D call TRBD1 (5 bases). The V gene lost 2 bases and the J gene lost 3 bases, with 11 bases spanning the gap. Germline V lookup: CDR1 MNHEY, CDR2 SVGAGI. The CDR3 sequence is 15 residues long. The CDR3 spells CASSYDRSFYNEQFF. The CDR3 bases are TGTGCCAGCAGTTACGACAGATCCTTCTACAATGAGCAGTTCTTC.

V usage is TRBV5-1 and J usage is TRBJ2-1; 9 nucleotides match TRBD1. Trimming at V came to 0 bases and at J to 6 bases, leaving 7 bases not matched to a gene. CDR1 SGHRS and CDR2 YFSETQ come from the germline V gene. The CDR3 is 16 residues long. The CDR3 coding sequence is TGCGCCAGCAGCTTGGCCACCGGGACAGGGACCAATGAGCAGTTCTTC. Translated: CASSLATGTGTNEQFF.

The chain links TRBV5-1 to TRBJ2-3, with 10 bases identical to TRBD2. Unmatched junction bases numbered 10, after V lost 4 bases and J lost 2 bases. The CDR3 has 17 amino acids. From germline, CDR1 is SGHRS and CDR2 YFSETQ. The CDR3 nucleotides read TGCGCCAGCAGCCGACTAGCGGGTGGAATACCCACAGATACGCAGTATTTT. Its translation is CASSRLAGGIPTDTQYF.

The chain employs TRBV5-8 and TRBJ2-5, with 11 bases matching TRBD2. V dropped 5 bases and J dropped 4; count of bases not matched to a gene: 4. Germline V CDR1 and CDR2: SGHTS, YDEGEE. The CDR3 is made up of 14 amino acids. As DNA, the CDR3 is TGTGCCAGCAGACCGGGACTAGCGGTAGAGACCCAGTACTTC. Protein: CASRPGLAVETQYF.

The V call is TRBV6-5, the J call TRBJ1-1; the D gene is possibly TRBD1 (5 bases). In germline, CDR1 is MNHEY, CDR2 SVGAGI. Trimming stripped 6 bases from V and 9 bases from J, with 17 bases between. CDR3 size: 13 residues. CDR3 nucleotide sequence: TGTGCCAGCAGCCCACGACAGAAGATTCAAGCTTTCTTT. Protein: CASSPRQKIQAFF.

The chain joins TRBV18 to TRBJ2-3; 8 bases map to TRBD1. Germline trimming cut 6 bases from V and 0 bases from J; bases unmatched to any gene: 8. This CDR3 contains 16 residues. Germline CDR1 reads KGHSH; CDR2 reads LQKENI. The CDR3 bases are TGTGCCAGCTCGCCTGGGACAGGCCTTAGCACAGATACGCAGTATTTT. It is translated as CASSPGTGLSTDTQYF.

This chain joins TRBV3-1 (or the pseudogene TRBV3-2) and TRBJ2-2, with no clear D. Germline-derived CDR1 and CDR2 are LGHDT and YNNKEL (reference sequence). Trimming stripped 0 bases from V and 0 bases from J, with 8 bases between. The CDR3 extends over 16 amino acids. The CDR3 spells CASSQDYAANTGELFF. The DNA of the CDR3 is TGTGCCAGCAGCCAAGATTACGCGGCGAACACCGGGGAGCTGTTTTTT.

This sequence joins TRBV29-1 and TRBJ1-4; TRBD1 might be the D (5 bases). Per germline, CDR1 SQVTM and CDR2 ANQGSEA. V lost 2 bases and J 8 bases, leaving 12 bases between the germline ends. The CDR3 runs to 13 residues. Here the CDR3 DNA reads TGCAGCGTTGAAAAGGGGATAAGGGAAAAACTGTTTTTT. It specifies CSVEKGIREKLFF.

J is TRBJ1-2 and V is TRBV6-5; D may be TRBD1 (6 bases). From germline, CDR1 is MNHEY and CDR2 SVGAGI. The V end lost 0 bases, the J end lost 8 bases, and 7 bases lay between the germline ends. This CDR3 is 12 amino acids long. CDR3 sequence reads: CASSYSGGGYTF. In DNA form, the CDR3 reads TGTGCCAGCAGTTACTCTGGGGGCGGCTACACCTTC.

V is TRBV2 and J is TRBJ2-6; a weak D match, TRBD2 (6 bases). Germline V gene sequence: CDR1 SNHLY, CDR2 FYNNEI. Trimming removed 3 bases from V and 1 base from J, with 7 bases in between. This CDR3 has 15 amino acids. CDR3 amino acids: CASSDGGSGANVLTF. The CDR3 coding sequence is TGTGCCAGCAGTGACGGAGGGTCTGGGGCCAACGTCCTGACTTTC.

This chain links TRBV21-1 with TRBJ1-5. TRBV21-1 is described as a pseudogene. The CDR3 is made up of 17 amino acids. The CDR3 is CASSKRKNTGSNQPQHF. The DNA for the CDR3 is TGTGCCAGCAGCAAAAGAAAAAACACGGGTAGCAATCAGCCCCAGCATTTT.

The chain employs TRBV24-1 and TRBJ2-7; 7 bases match TRBD2. This CDR3 region has 11 residues. The V and J ends lost 9 bases and 9 bases, in that order; junction bases with no gene match: 7. Germline CDR1 KGHDR, CDR2 SFDVKD. CDR3 sequence (DNA): TGTGCCACCCCCGGGGGGTTCCGGCAGTACTTC. Protein sequence: CATPGGFRQYF.

The rearrangement links TRBV6-5 to TRBJ2-2; TRBD1 aligns across 7 bases. V trimming: 5 bases; J trimming: 5 bases; junction bases outside the gene matches: 8. Germline V gives CDR1 MNHEY, CDR2 SVGAGI. CDR3 length: 15 residues. The CDR3 region has the DNA TGTGCCAGCAGTCAGGGGGTCCTTGGGACCGGGGAGCTGTTTTTT. Translated: CASSQGVLGTGELFF.

The chain carries TRBV24-1 and TRBJ1-1, with a possible D match to TRBD1 (5 bases). Germline lookup yields CDR1 KGHDR and CDR2 SFDVKD. V was pared by 3 bases and J by 0 bases, with 7 bases between. CDR3 length: 14 residues. The CDR3 reads CATSDGGMNTEAFF. The CDR3 nucleotides read TGTGCCACCAGTGATGGGGGGATGAACACTGAAGCTTTCTTT.

CDR3 DNA sequence: TGCGCCAGCAGCAGGGGACAGAGAACCTACTATGGCTACACCTTC. Translated, it gives CASSRGQRTYYGYTF. The chain has TRBV5-1 and TRBJ1-2; TRBD1 matches 7 bases. The trim removed 4 bases at V and 3 bases at J, leaving 9 bases unmatched. Per germline, CDR1 SGHRS and CDR2 YFSETQ. The CDR3 is 15 residues long. Together with reference TRBV5-1 and TRBJ1-2, the CDR3 gives the full variable domain: KAGVTQTPRYLIKTRGQQVTLSCSPISGHRSVSWYQQTPGQGLQFLFEYFSETQRNKGNFPGRFSGRQFSNSRSEMNVSTLELGDSALYLCASSRGQRTYYGYTFGSGTRLTVV.

This chain connects TRBV18 to TRBJ2-7, with 13 nucleotides matching TRBD2. Germline CDR1 is KGHSH and CDR2 is LQKENI. Trimming at V came to 6 bases and at J to 6 bases, leaving 5 bases not matched to a gene. The CDR3 is 14 amino acids. CDR3 residues: CASSPRTSGGEQYF. Here the CDR3 DNA reads TGTGCCAGCTCCCCTAGGACTAGCGGGGGCGAGCAGTACTTC.

The chain is built from TRBV5-8 and TRBJ1-5; no firm D call. The CDR3 totals 12 residues. From germline, CDR1 is SGHTS and CDR2 YDEGEE. The V end was cut by 2 bases, the J end by 4 bases, with 4 bases between. The DNA of the CDR3 is TGTGCCAGCAGCTTCTATAATCAGCCCCAGCATTTT. Encoded protein: CASSFYNQPQHF.

To note about this clone: The junction and the germline gene differ at one end; a read error may be behind it. This chain uses TRBV7-7 with TRBJ2-2; 8 nucleotides line up with TRBD2. Germline V gene sequence: CDR1 SSHAT, CDR2 FNYEAQ (reference sequence). This CDR3 comprises 16 residues. In DNA, the CDR3 is TGTGCTAGCAGCCCTGGACTAGCAGCGAACACCGGGGAGCTGTTTTTT. Its translation: CASSPGLAANTGELFF.

The table lists this clone with a count of one. The chain carries TRBV5-1 and TRBJ2-7; D may be TRBD2 (6 bases). V was trimmed by 0 bases and J by 2 bases, leaving 12 bases between them. This CDR3 is built from 15 residues. Germline V gene sequence: CDR1 SGHRS, CDR2 YFSETQ. DNA of the CDR3: TGCGCCAGCAGCTTGGCGCCTAGCGCCACCTACGAGCAGTACTTC. Its translation is CASSLAPSATYEQYF.

This rearrangement joins TRBV5-4 to TRBJ1-1; perhaps TRBD1 as D (5 bases). Trimming pared 4 bases from V and 1 base from J, leaving 17 bases between. The CDR3 length is 16 residues. Per the germline V gene, CDR1 is SGHNT and CDR2 is YYREEE (reference sequence). This chain's CDR3 is CASSRPKGMRNTEAFF. The CDR3 nucleotides are TGTGCCAGCAGCCGGCCCAAGGGGATGCGGAACACTGAAGCTTTCTTT.

This clone was observed a handful of times. Here the CDR3 reads CASSEALGAQLGYTF. The DNA for the CDR3 is TGTGCCAGCAGTGAAGCGTTGGGGGCCCAACTTGGCTACACCTTC. This rearrangement joins TRBV6-1 to TRBJ1-2, with D possibly matching TRBD1 (6 bases). V was cut by 0 bases and J by 7 bases, with 15 bases left in between. From germline, CDR1 is MNHNS and CDR2 SASEGT. This CDR3 is 15 amino acids long.

The chain employs TRBV11-2 and TRBJ1-2; D is perhaps TRBD1 (6 bases). Germline values: CDR1 SGHAT, CDR2 FQNNGV. Trimming took 5 bases from V and 1 from J, leaving 14 bases between them. CDR3 length: 15 residues. The CDR3 protein is CASSPLRQVNYGYTF. The CDR3 bases are TGTGCCAGCAGCCCCCTTCGACAGGTTAACTATGGCTACACCTTC.

As DNA, the CDR3 is TGTGCCAGCAGGGTACAGGGCGCCAGGAATGAAAAACTGTTTTTT. This encodes CASRVQGARNEKLFF. The gene calls are TRBV2 and TRBJ1-4; the D gene is possibly TRBD1 (6 bases). Germline values: CDR1 SNHLY, CDR2 FYNNEI. CDR3 length equals 15 residues. V lost 6 bases, J lost 5 bases, and 16 bases lay in between.

The genes are TRBV6-5 and TRBJ1-2; TRBD1 agrees at 9 bases. The CDR3 has 14 residues. V was clipped by 6 bases and J by 7 bases; unmatched bases: 9. CDR1 is MNHEY and CDR2 is SVGAGI in the germline V gene. CDR3 nucleotides: TGTGCCAGCAGGGCCGGGACAGGGAAAGTTGGCTACACCTTC. It translates to CASRAGTGKVGYTF.